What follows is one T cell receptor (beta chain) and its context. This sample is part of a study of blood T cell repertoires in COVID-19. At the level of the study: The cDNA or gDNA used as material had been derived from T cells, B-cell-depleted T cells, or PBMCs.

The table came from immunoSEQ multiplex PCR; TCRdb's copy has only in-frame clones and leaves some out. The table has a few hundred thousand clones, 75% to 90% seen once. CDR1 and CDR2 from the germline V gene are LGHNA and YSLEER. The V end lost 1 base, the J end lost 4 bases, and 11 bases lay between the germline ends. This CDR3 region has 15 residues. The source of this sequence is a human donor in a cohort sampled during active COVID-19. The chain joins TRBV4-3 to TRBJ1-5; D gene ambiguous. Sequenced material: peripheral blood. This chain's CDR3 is CASSQGFSGNQPQHF. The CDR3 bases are TGCGCCAGCAGCCAAGGGTTCAGTGGTAATCAGCCCCAGCATTTT.